The 2 T cell receptor beta chains below all came from one sample that was sequenced in a study of Graves' ophthalmopathy and Graves' hyperthyroidism. Amplification of TCR beta CDR3 regions used RNA transcripts. RT-PCR in the first round used HTBI primers; a second-round multiplex PCR followed. Each CDR3 protein is one row after TCRdb ran MiXCR on the multiplex PCR reads. The sample yields about 370,000 distinct CDR3 sequences, approximately 17% seen once. Sequenced input: peripheral blood. The receptors shown here come from an adult woman with stable Graves' hyperthyroidism.

The rearrangement uses TRBV7-9 and TRBJ2-5; a weak D match, TRBD1 (5 bases). Germline V CDR1 and CDR2: SEHNR, FQNEAQ (reference sequence). Trimming removed 5 bases from V and 7 bases from J, with 14 bases in between. The CDR3 is 13 amino acids. The CDR3 sequence: CASSQGHGGTQYF. CDR3 coding DNA: TGTGCCAGCAGCCAAGGACACGGCGGGACCCAGTACTTC.

There are many counts of this clonotype. The V and J genes are TRBV12-3 or TRBV12-4 and TRBJ1-3; TRBD1 aligns across 7 bases. J lost 1 base, V lost 3 bases, and 6 bases had no gene match. The length of the CDR3 is 16 residues. CDR3 sequence reads: CASSFGTVLSGNTIYF. CDR3 nucleotide sequence: TGTGCCAGCAGTTTTGGGACAGTGCTATCTGGAAACACCATATATTTT.